Listed below are T cell receptor beta chains from one sample, sequenced in a study of T cells in Graves' hyperthyroidism and ophthalmopathy. TCRdb independently ran MiXCR on the multiplex PCR reads; one entry per CDR3 protein. The data contain about 200,000 distinct CDR3 sequences, 17% of them singletons. Sequencing was carried out using blood. The receptors originated from a woman between 45 and 60 years old with Graves' hyperthyroidism. Each CDR3 is given with its conserved first and last residue. The order of the fields is J gene, CDR3 length, clone size, V gene, D gene, CDR3 DNA, CDR3 protein. D genes are given only for firm matches. The listing skips clone size in some rows; elsewhere it reads once, few, many or a size class.

j_gene: TRBJ1-2
len: 11
abundance: few
v_gene: TRBV10-1
d_gene: .
CDR3nt: TGCTCCTGGGGGGAGTTCTATGGCTACACCTTC
CDR3aa: CSWGEFYGYTF

j_gene: TRBJ2-4
len: 16
abundance: .
v_gene: TRBV20-1
d_gene: .
CDR3nt: TGCAGTGCTAACGCCGGCGACACCTTAGCCAAAAACATTCAGTACTTC
CDR3aa: CSANAGDTLAKNIQYF

j_gene: TRBJ2-3
len: 13
abundance: many
v_gene: TRBV7-9
d_gene: .
CDR3nt: TGTGCCAGCAGCCGTGACACCACAGATACGCAGTATTTT
CDR3aa: CASSRDTTDTQYF

j_gene: TRBJ1-5
len: 17
abundance: few
v_gene: TRBV10-3
d_gene: .
CDR3nt: TGTGCCATCAGTGACGCCGGGACAATCCTAGGCAATCAGCCCCAGCATTTT
CDR3aa: CAISDAGTILGNQPQHF

j_gene: TRBJ1-2
len: 13
abundance: many
v_gene: TRBV12-3/TRBV12-4
d_gene: .
CDR3nt: TGTGCCAGCACCGTGGGGACGAACTATGGCTACACCTTC
CDR3aa: CASTVGTNYGYTF

j_gene: TRBJ2-1
len: 15
abundance: many
v_gene: TRBV30
d_gene: TRBD2
CDR3nt: TGTGCCTGGAGTGTACTGTGGGAGGGCCCCAATGAGCAGTTCTTC
CDR3aa: CAWSVLWEGPNEQFF

j_gene: TRBJ1-1
len: 15
abundance: many
v_gene: TRBV28
d_gene: TRBD1
CDR3nt: TGTGCCAGCAGCCCGCTGGACAGGGCTCGTACTGAAGCTTTCTTT
CDR3aa: CASSPLDRARTEAFF

j_gene: TRBJ2-3
len: 16
abundance: .
v_gene: TRBV6-1
d_gene: .
CDR3nt: TGTGCCAGCAGTGAAGGTTCTGGGGGGAGCACAGATACGCAGTTTTTT
CDR3aa: CASSEGSGGSTDTQFF

j_gene: TRBJ2-5
len: 16
abundance: .
v_gene: TRBV7-9
d_gene: .
CDR3nt: TGTGCCAGCAGGGACAACAGGGAACCCCTCCAAGAGACCCAGTACTTC
CDR3aa: CASRDNREPLQETQYF

j_gene: TRBJ2-2
len: 16
abundance: .
v_gene: TRBV5-1
d_gene: TRBD2
CDR3nt: TGCGCCAGCAGCACCGGACTAGCGGATCAGACCGGGGAGCTGTTTTTT
CDR3aa: CASSTGLADQTGELFF

j_gene: TRBJ1-2
len: 16
abundance: few
v_gene: TRBV6-1
d_gene: .
CDR3nt: TGTGCCAGCGGGAGCGCCCCGGGACCGGGGACCCTTGGCTACACCTTC
CDR3aa: CASGSAPGPGTLGYTF

j_gene: TRBJ2-3
len: 17
abundance: .
v_gene: TRBV7-2
d_gene: .
CDR3nt: TGTGCCAGCAGCCCCAAAAGGGGGGGGGGAGTCACAGATACGCAGTATTTT
CDR3aa: CASSPKRGGGVTDTQYF

j_gene: TRBJ2-1
len: 11
abundance: many
v_gene: TRBV15
d_gene: .
CDR3nt: TGTGCCGTACAGGGTTACAATGAGCAGTTCTTC
CDR3aa: CAVQGYNEQFF

j_gene: TRBJ2-2
len: 15
abundance: many
v_gene: TRBV5-1
d_gene: .
CDR3nt: TGCGCCAGCAGCCCGGACGGTGCCAACACCGGGGAGCTGTTTTTT
CDR3aa: CASSPDGANTGELFF

j_gene: TRBJ1-2
len: 13
abundance: .
v_gene: TRBV9
d_gene: .
CDR3nt: TGTGCCAGCAGCGTAGACGCTAACTATGGCTACACCTTC
CDR3aa: CASSVDANYGYTF

j_gene: TRBJ1-1
len: 15
abundance: many
v_gene: TRBV12-5
d_gene: TRBD1
CDR3nt: TGTGCTAGTGGTTCCCTCGGACAGGGACGCACTGAAGCTTTCTTT
CDR3aa: CASGSLGQGRTEAFF

j_gene: TRBJ1-2
len: 14
abundance: many
v_gene: TRBV18
d_gene: .
CDR3nt: TGTGCCAGCTCCCCCCAACCGGGCAACTATGGCTACACCTTC
CDR3aa: CASSPQPGNYGYTF

j_gene: TRBJ1-1
len: 16
abundance: .
v_gene: TRBV2
d_gene: TRBD1
CDR3nt: TGTGCCAGCAGTGAAGACCCTGGACAGGTTTCGATAGGAGCTTTCTTT
CDR3aa: CASSEDPGQVSIGAFF

j_gene: TRBJ1-1
len: 13
abundance: few
v_gene: TRBV30
d_gene: .
CDR3nt: TGTGCCTGGAATTTAGGGACCGCCACTGAAGCTTTCTTT
CDR3aa: CAWNLGTATEAFF

j_gene: TRBJ2-1
len: 16
abundance: .
v_gene: TRBV11-2
d_gene: .
CDR3nt: TGTGCCAGCAGCTTAGACCAGAATCGGGGGAGCAATGAGCAGTTCTTC
CDR3aa: CASSLDQNRGSNEQFF

j_gene: TRBJ2-3
len: 13
abundance: .
v_gene: TRBV29-1
d_gene: .
CDR3nt: TGCAGCACCCGGACACCTAGCACAGATACGCAGTATTTT
CDR3aa: CSTRTPSTDTQYF

j_gene: TRBJ2-1
len: 15
abundance: many
v_gene: TRBV28
d_gene: TRBD2
CDR3nt: TGTGCCAGCAGCCCCGGGACTAGCGGGAGAGGAGAGCAGTTCTTC
CDR3aa: CASSPGTSGRGEQFF